The entry below describes one TCR beta chain. This entry belongs to a study of regulatory T cells in long-lasting Graves disease. With iRepertoire HTBI primers and Arm-PCR of CDR3 regions, TCR beta libraries were built. TCRdb called the multiplex PCR reads again in MiXCR, with one record for every CDR3 protein. The data show some 330,000 distinct CDR3 sequences, 20% to 25% seen once. Time point indicated: persistent/refractory GD, antithyroid drugs over 5 years with positive TRAb. PBMC-extracted RNA yielded the TCR library. The CDR3 totals 17 residues. V shed 5 bases, J shed 1 base, and the junction held 3 bases outside the gene matches. Germline CDR1 reads WNHNN; CDR2 reads SYGVQD (reference sequence).

Here the sequenced sample was peripheral blood mononuclear cells (PBMCs), taken when the disease was refractory, from a patient treated with antithyroid drugs. The TCR was taken from a woman aged 40 to 50 with Graves disease. V and J are TRBV10-1 and TRBJ2-2; 14 nucleotides agree with TRBD2. In DNA form, the CDR3 reads TGCGCCAGCAGTCCGGGACTAGCGGGAGTGAACACCGGGGAGCTGTTTTTT. Translated: CASSPGLAGVNTGELFF.